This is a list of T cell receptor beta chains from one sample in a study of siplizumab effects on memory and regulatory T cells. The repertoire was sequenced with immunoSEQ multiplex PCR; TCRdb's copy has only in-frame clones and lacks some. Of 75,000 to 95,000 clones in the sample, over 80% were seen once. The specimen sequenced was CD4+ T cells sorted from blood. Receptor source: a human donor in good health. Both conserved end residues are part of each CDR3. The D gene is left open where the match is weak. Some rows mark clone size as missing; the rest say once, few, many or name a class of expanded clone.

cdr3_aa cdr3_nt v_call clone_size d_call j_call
CASSLGFYEQYF TGTGCCAGCAGCTTAGGGTTTTACGAGCAGTACTTC TRBV7-2 - - TRBJ2-7
CAWSAEISYEQYF TGTGCCTGGAGTGCTGAGATCTCCTACGAGCAGTACTTC TRBV30 - - TRBJ2-7
CASYSGIYEQYF TGTGCCAGCTATAGCGGAATCTACGAGCAGTACTTC TRBV28 - - TRBJ2-7
CASSPRLANTDTQYF TGTGCCAGCAGCCCGAGACTAGCCAACACAGATACGCAGTATTTT TRBV11-2 - TRBD2 TRBJ2-3
CASMGLWGDESYEQYF TGTGCCAGCATGGGTTTATGGGGGGACGAATCCTACGAGCAGTACTTC TRBV2 - - TRBJ2-7
CASSRGGVQPQHF TGCGCCAGCAGCCGTGGCGGGGTTCAGCCCCAGCATTTT TRBV4-1 - - TRBJ1-5
CASSLVRPILGELFF TGTGCCAGCAGCTTAGTCCGACCCATTCTCGGGGAGCTGTTTTTT TRBV7-8 few - TRBJ2-2
CAWTGQGGGETQYF TGTGCCTGGACGGGACAGGGGGGTGGAGAGACCCAGTACTTC TRBV30 - TRBD1 TRBJ2-5
CAWSVKETQYF TGTGCCTGGAGTGTAAAAGAGACCCAGTACTTC TRBV30 - - TRBJ2-5
CASSLGGQGRGETQYF TGTGCCAGCAGCTTAGGAGGCCAGGGACGGGGAGAGACCCAGTACTTC TRBV7-3 - - TRBJ2-5
CASSESKARVHGNTIYF TGCGCCAGCAGTGAGTCGAAGGCCAGGGTACATGGAAACACCATATATTTT TRBV10-2 once - TRBJ1-3
CASSQLSRVNTEAFF TGCGCCAGCAGTCAACTTAGCAGGGTTAACACTGAAGCTTTCTTT TRBV5-1 - - TRBJ1-1
CASRLQGAGQPQHF TGTGCCAGTAGATTACAGGGGGCTGGCCAGCCCCAGCATTTT TRBV19 - TRBD1 TRBJ1-5
CASSPGYGYTF TGTGCCAGCAGTCCTGGCTATGGCTACACCTTC TRBV5-4 - - TRBJ1-2
CASSAQNQPQHF TGTGCCAGCAGCGCTCAAAATCAGCCCCAGCATTTT TRBV7-9 few - TRBJ1-5
CASSKRGNYEQYF TGTGCCAGCAGTAAGCGGGGGAATTACGAGCAGTACTTC TRBV2 few TRBD2 TRBJ2-7
CASSYSAFGTEAFF TGTGCCAGCAGTTACTCAGCATTCGGGACTGAAGCTTTCTTT TRBV6-5 - - TRBJ1-1
CASSQGGAGHNEQFF TGCGCCAGCAGCCAAGGGGGGGCGGGGCACAATGAGCAGTTCTTC TRBV4-3 - - TRBJ2-1
CASSISGTETQYF TGTGCCAGTAGTATATCTGGGACAGAGACCCAGTACTTC TRBV19 - - TRBJ2-5
CASSLTSGVYEQYF TGTGCCAGCAGCTTGACTAGCGGGGTCTACGAGCAGTACTTC TRBV5-4 - TRBD2 TRBJ2-7
CASSQGGGPREDTQYF TGTGCCAGCAGCCAAGGCGGTGGTCCTAGGGAAGATACGCAGTATTTT TRBV4-2 - - TRBJ2-3
CASSLGGTSGTDTQYF TGTGCCAGCAGCTTGGGGGGGACTAGCGGCACAGATACGCAGTATTTT TRBV5-4 - TRBD2 TRBJ2-3
CASSVQGLNTGELFF TGTGCCAGCTCCGTACAGGGATTGAACACCGGGGAGCTGTTTTTT TRBV18 once - TRBJ2-2
CSVRRSGMPQETQYF TGCAGCGTAAGACGTAGCGGGATGCCCCAAGAGACCCAGTACTTC TRBV29-1 - TRBD2 TRBJ2-5
CASGLLDVQSTDTQYF TGTGCTAGTGGTCTCCTCGACGTACAAAGCACAGATACGCAGTATTTT TRBV12-5 - - TRBJ2-3
CASGDWAYEQYF TGTGCCAGCGGGGACTGGGCCTACGAGCAGTACTTC TRBV6-1 once - TRBJ2-7
CASSQGSRDSIKETQYF TGCGCCAGCAGCCAAGGGTCCAGGGACAGCATCAAAGAGACCCAGTACTTC TRBV4-1 - TRBD1 TRBJ2-5
CASSPFDGANVLTF TGTGCCAGCAGCCCTTTCGATGGGGCCAACGTCCTGACTTTC TRBV11-2 medium-sized - TRBJ2-6
CAWSGGRASYEQYF TGTGCCTGGTCGGGCGGGAGGGCCAGCTACGAGCAGTACTTC TRBV30 - TRBD2 TRBJ2-7
CASSLSGWLTEEQYF TGTGCCAGCAGTTTATCCGGCTGGTTGACAGAGGAGCAGTACTTC TRBV27 - - TRBJ2-7
CAIRQGVDGYTF TGTGCCATCAGACAGGGAGTCGATGGCTACACCTTC TRBV10-3 once - TRBJ1-2
CASSPNYYEQYF TGTGCCAGCTCACCAAACTACTACGAGCAGTACTTC TRBV18 - - TRBJ2-7
CSVEGQGGSTDTQYF TGCAGCGTTGAGGGACAGGGAGGGTCCACAGATACGCAGTATTTT TRBV29-1 - TRBD1 TRBJ2-3
CASSALEGQMIQPQHF TGTGCCAGCAGCGCGTTAGAGGGACAGATGATTCAGCCCCAGCATTTT TRBV7-8 - TRBD1 TRBJ1-5
CASSPRRLAGGQSDTQYF TGTGCCAGCTCACCCCGGAGACTAGCGGGAGGGCAGTCGGATACGCAGTATTTT TRBV18 - TRBD2 TRBJ2-3
CASSLSSDTQYF TGTGCCAGCAGCTTAAGTTCAGATACGCAGTATTTT TRBV11-3 - - TRBJ2-3
CASSPLVTSGRYEQYF TGTGCCAGCAGTCCCCTTGTTACTAGCGGGAGGTACGAGCAGTACTTC TRBV28 - TRBD2 TRBJ2-7
CASSLLSTNEKLFF TGTGCCAGCAGCTTGTTATCAACTAATGAAAAACTGTTTTTT TRBV5-6 few - TRBJ1-4
CASSEGLAGSYNEQFF TGTGCCAGCAGTGAAGGACTAGCGGGATCCTACAATGAGCAGTTCTTC TRBV6-1 - TRBD2 TRBJ2-1
CASSEAIDSAEAFF TGTGCCAGCAGTGAAGCGATTGATAGTGCTGAAGCTTTCTTT TRBV6-1 - - TRBJ1-1
CASSESGLAGHEQYF TGCGCCAGCAGTGAGTCCGGTCTAGCGGGACACGAGCAGTACTTC TRBV10-1 - TRBD2 TRBJ2-7
CASSYRGVSNQPQHF TGTGCCAGCAGTTACCGCGGGGTTAGCAATCAGCCCCAGCATTTT TRBV2 - - TRBJ1-5
CAWRGDLTDTQYF TGTGCCTGGAGGGGCGACCTCACAGATACGCAGTATTTT TRBV30 - - TRBJ2-3
CASSLTGAQETQYF TGTGCCAGCAGCCTCACAGGGGCCCAAGAGACCCAGTACTTC TRBV14 once TRBD1 TRBJ2-5
CSGDDRVHGYTF TGCAGCGGGGATGACAGGGTGCATGGCTACACCTTC TRBV29-1 many TRBD1 TRBJ1-2
CASTSQKRELFF TGTGCCAGCACATCCCAGAAGAGAGAACTGTTTTTT TRBV2 - - TRBJ1-4
CAWKFGELTGELFF TGTGCCTGGAAGTTCGGAGAGCTCACCGGGGAGCTGTTTTTT TRBV30 - - TRBJ2-2
CASSPGLQASYEQYF TGTGCCAGCTCACCAGGACTTCAGGCATCCTACGAGCAGTACTTC TRBV18 - - TRBJ2-7